This T cell receptor (beta chain) emerged from a study of T cell responses to AZD1222 COVID-19 vaccine. Regarding the study as a whole: Among the donors, most were white British and more were female, and clonal diversity was possibly underestimated.

Losses at the gene ends were 0 bases for V and 3 bases for J; bases not matched to a gene: 4. Germline V CDR1 and CDR2: SGHTA, FQGNSA. The CDR3 is 16 residues long. Libraries were prepared by immunoSEQ multiplex PCR; TCRdb keeps only in-frame clonotypes and omits some of them. The table shows 45,000 to 55,000 clones, with about 88% occurring only once. For this clone: Its antigen is as yet unknown.

The chain uses TRBV7-2 and TRBJ1-4, with 7 positions matching TRBD1. This specimen was peripheral blood, taken on day 0 of AZD1222 vaccination. The source is an adult in good health. For the CDR3, the DNA is TGTGCCAGCAGCTTAGCGCAGGGGGTGGCTAATGAAAAACTGTTTTTT. Its translation: CASSLAQGVANEKLFF.